This section outlines one T cell receptor (beta chain) sequence together with its context. Its antigen is unknown. TCRdb redid the calling of the 5' RACE reads with MiXCR, one entry per CDR3 protein. The data show approximately 500,000 distinct CDR3 sequences, roughly 23% seen once. This specimen belongs to a study of T-cell memory formation after mild COVID-19. General observations from the study: Second-wave clones with a day 37 peak had unconfirmed SARS-CoV-2 specificity. In pre-infection memory, a portion of responding clones appeared, which suggested that cross-reactive memory joined.

Trimming removed 11 bases at V and 0 bases at J, with 13 bases between. The CDR3 totals 14 residues. The germline V gene has CDR1 MNHNY and CDR2 SVGAGI (reference sequence). V and J are TRBV6-6 and TRBJ2-2; the D gene is possibly TRBD2 (5 bases). The receptor comes from an adult woman who had mild COVID-19 (a few samples of this study predate the infection). Cell type and time point are not known. What was sequenced was PBMCs or a T cell subset sorted from them (not recorded which). The CDR3 sequence: CAGRRGPNTGELFF. CDR3 coding DNA: TGTGCCGGCCGCCGGGGTCCGAACACCGGGGAGCTGTTTTTT.